Listed below are T cell receptor beta chains from one sample, sequenced in a study of T cells in Graves' hyperthyroidism and ophthalmopathy. TCRdb independently ran MiXCR on the multiplex PCR reads; one entry per CDR3 protein. The sample has roughly 510,000 distinct CDR3 sequences, over 45% seen once. The sample consisted of peripheral blood or thyroid tissue (not recorded which). These receptors came from an adult woman with Graves' disease, either hyperthyroidism or ophthalmopathy (not recorded which). CDR3s include the opening cysteine and the closing phenylalanine or tryptophan. Fields, in order: D gene, V gene, clone size, J gene, CDR3 protein, CDR3 DNA. D genes are given only for firm matches. For some rows the clone size is stated as once, few or many, or as a class when expanded; others skip it.

>.|TRBV29-1|many|TRBJ1-4
CSVTAPNEKLFF
TGCAGCGTTACGGCACCTAATGAAAAACTGTTTTTT
>.|TRBV29-1|.|TRBJ2-7
CSVEGELEQYF
TGCAGCGTTGAAGGGGAACTCGAGCAGTACTTC
>.|TRBV14|.|TRBJ1-1
CASSQERAFF
TGTGCCAGCAGCCAAGAACGAGCTTTCTTT
>.|TRBV20-1|.|TRBJ1-2
CSARVEDSGVTF
TGCAGTGCTAGAGTCGAGGACAGCGGCGTGACCTTC
>.|TRBV25-1|.|TRBJ2-6
CASSESGGRANVLTF
TGTGCCAGCAGTGAATCGGGCGGGAGGGCCAACGTCCTGACTTTC
>.|TRBV9|many|TRBJ2-2
CASSVSSLAVGELFF
TGTGCCAGCAGCGTATCCTCCCTTGCGGTCGGGGAGCTGTTTTTT
>TRBD1|TRBV7-9|.|TRBJ2-7
CASSLPGGAYEQYF
TGTGCCAGCAGCTTACCAGGGGGTGCCTACGAGCAGTACTTC
>.|TRBV2|many|TRBJ1-5
CASSPDGGNQPQHF
TGTGCCAGCAGCCCCGACGGAGGGAATCAGCCCCAGCATTTT
>.|TRBV5-1|.|TRBJ1-2
CASRDGPRGYGYTF
TGCGCCAGCAGGGACGGACCTCGCGGATATGGCTACACCTTC
>.|TRBV5-6|many|TRBJ1-2
CASSLARRNYGYTF
TGTGCCAGCAGCTTGGCTAGGCGTAACTATGGCTACACCTTC
>.|TRBV29-1|.|TRBJ2-6
CSVEVGDTGANVLTF
TGCAGCGTTGAGGTGGGGGACACTGGGGCCAACGTCCTGACTTTC
>TRBD2|TRBV7-9|many|TRBJ2-5
CASSPPGLADQETQYF
TGTGCCAGCAGTCCCCCCGGACTAGCGGACCAAGAGACCCAGTACTTC
>.|TRBV10-3|once|TRBJ2-5
CASSQASTHGETQYF
TGTGCCAGCAGTCAAGCCTCGACGCACGGAGAGACCCAGTACTTC
>.|TRBV9|few|TRBJ1-5
CASSAGHTNQPQHF
TGTGCCAGCAGCGCGGGACATACGAATCAGCCCCAGCATTTT
>.|TRBV9|.|TRBJ2-7
CASSVGLANYEQYF
TGTGCCAGCAGCGTAGGTTTGGCGAATTACGAGCAGTACTTC
>.|TRBV24-1|.|TRBJ2-5
CATKGEGETQYF
TGTGCCACCAAGGGGGAGGGAGAGACCCAGTACTTC
>.|TRBV12-3/TRBV12-4|many|TRBJ1-2
CASSSYTGANYGYTF
TGTGCCAGCAGTTCGTATACGGGAGCTAACTATGGCTACACCTTC
>.|TRBV20-1|many|TRBJ1-5
CSARGGGQPQHF
TGCAGTGCTAGAGGTGGAGGACAGCCCCAGCATTTT
>.|TRBV29-1|.|TRBJ2-7
CSVAVGTNYEQYF
TGCAGCGTAGCTGTGGGCACAAACTACGAGCAGTACTTC
>TRBD1|TRBV29-1|few|TRBJ2-6
CSVYPGQGAPGANVLTF
TGCAGCGTTTACCCGGGACAGGGGGCACCTGGGGCCAACGTCCTGACTTTC
>TRBD1|TRBV12-3/TRBV12-4|many|TRBJ2-7
CASRLQGAGEQYF
TGTGCCAGCAGACTACAGGGGGCCGGGGAGCAGTACTTC
>TRBD2|TRBV5-1|few|TRBJ2-6
CASSLSGSGLLSGANVLTF
TGCGCCAGCAGCTTGTCCGGTAGCGGGTTACTCTCTGGGGCCAACGTCCTGACTTTC
>.|TRBV12-3/TRBV12-4|.|TRBJ1-2
CASSLEVYGYTF
TGTGCCAGCAGTTTAGAGGTGTATGGCTACACCTTC
>.|TRBV10-3|few|TRBJ1-6
CAISEGSSPLHF
TGTGCCATCAGTGAAGGGTCTTCACCCCTCCACTTT
>.|TRBV7-9|few|TRBJ2-7
CASSLSQATWEQYF
TGTGCCAGCAGCTTAAGTCAGGCCACCTGGGAGCAGTACTTC
>TRBD1|TRBV6-2/TRBV6-3|many|TRBJ1-1
CASSYPGTDTEAFF
TGTGCCAGCAGTTATCCTGGGACAGACACTGAAGCTTTCTTT
>.|TRBV7-3|many|TRBJ1-3
CASSLSQGNTIYF
TGTGCCAGCAGCCTCTCACAGGGAAACACCATATATTTT
>.|TRBV7-9|many|TRBJ2-5
CASSLGSAGETQYF
TGTGCCAGCAGCTTAGGGTCGGCGGGGGAGACCCAGTACTTC
>.|TRBV2|few|TRBJ2-2
CASSEVKQGALFF
TGTGCCAGCAGTGAAGTAAAACAGGGAGCGCTGTTTTTT
>.|TRBV19|many|TRBJ1-2
CASSRIPGLTNYGYTF
TGTGCCAGTAGCCGAATACCGGGCCTTACCAACTATGGCTACACCTTC
>.|TRBV7-8|.|TRBJ2-5
CASSIRGRRLETQYF
TGTGCCAGCAGCATACGAGGCCGGAGACTAGAGACCCAGTACTTC
>.|TRBV7-9|.|TRBJ1-3
CASSLDSGNGNTIYF
TGTGCCAGCAGCTTAGATTCGGGGAATGGAAACACCATATATTTT
>.|TRBV29-1|.|TRBJ2-7
CSASTVSYEQYF
TGCAGCGCTTCCACGGTTTCCTACGAGCAGTACTTC
>.|TRBV7-8|many|TRBJ1-5
CASSLSANSNQPQHF
TGTGCCAGCAGCCTAAGCGCTAATAGCAATCAGCCCCAGCATTTT
>.|TRBV29-1|.|TRBJ2-7
CSVLDRDSYEQYF
TGCAGCGTTCTTGACCGCGACTCCTACGAGCAGTACTTC
>.|TRBV10-2|many|TRBJ1-1
CASSEATAGVDEAFF
TGCGCCAGCAGTGAAGCCACGGCAGGGGTGGATGAAGCTTTCTTT
>.|TRBV7-9|many|TRBJ1-2
CASSGGREPYGYTF
TGTGCCAGCAGCGGAGGGAGGGAGCCCTATGGCTACACCTTC
>.|TRBV10-2|.|TRBJ1-2
CASSGFFEVYGYTF
TGCGCCAGCAGTGGTTTCTTCGAGGTTTATGGCTACACCTTC
>.|TRBV2|.|TRBJ2-7
CARRRLREVYEQYF
TGTGCTAGGCGCAGGTTGCGGGAAGTCTACGAGCAGTACTTC